This is a list of T cell receptor beta chains from one sample in a study of patients and donors after allogeneic stem cell transplantation. One entry per CDR3 protein results from TCRdb running MiXCR on the RT-PCR reads. The sample holds roughly 250,000 distinct CDR3 sequences, around 14% seen once. Sequences were obtained from blood, either unsorted or a sorted T cell fraction (not recorded which). Receptor source: a human donor who was either an allogeneic HSCT recipient or a stem cell or donor lymphocyte infusion donor (not recorded which). It is not recorded whose cells these are; they may come from a transplant donor. Both conserved end residues are part of each CDR3. A D gene is named only where the DNA matches it firmly. Size tells how often a clone was seen (once, few, many) or the class of an expanded clone, and some rows leave it out.

>14|TRBD2|TRBV12-3/TRBV12-4|TRBJ2-7|many
TGTGCCAGCAGTTTGGGAGGGAATACCTACGAGCAGTACTTC
CASSLGGNTYEQYF
>15|TRBD1|TRBV6-2/TRBV6-3|TRBJ2-1|many
TGTGCCAGCAGTTTAAGTGGACAGGGAGGCAATGAGCAGTTCTTC
CASSLSGQGGNEQFF
>14|TRBD2|TRBV5-1|TRBJ2-1|many
TGCGCCAGCAGCCCTTTTTTAGCGGGAGGGCCTCAGTTCTTC
CASSPFLAGGPQFF
>11|-|TRBV5-1|TRBJ1-2|many
TGCGCCAGCTCAGACCTTGATCGCTACACCTTC
CASSDLDRYTF
>12|-|TRBV7-2|TRBJ2-3|-
TGTGCCAGCAGCGAGCAGGGCGATACGCAGTATTTT
CASSEQGDTQYF
>16|-|TRBV2|TRBJ1-5|-
TGTGCCAGCAGCAGAAGAGGGAAGGAGGGCAATCAGCCCCAGCATTTT
CASSRRGKEGNQPQHF
>15|TRBD2|TRBV5-1|TRBJ2-3|few
TGCGCCAGCAGCTACCTAGCGGGGGGCACAGATACGCAGTATTTT
CASSYLAGGTDTQYF
>12|-|TRBV29-1|TRBJ2-1|-
TGCAGCGTTAAGGACTACCCCAATGAGCAGTTCTTC
CSVKDYPNEQFF
>15|TRBD1|TRBV20-1|TRBJ2-1|-
TGCAGTGCTGTCTCACAGGGGGTGGCGAACAATGAGCAGTTCTTC
CSAVSQGVANNEQFF
>14|-|TRBV5-1|TRBJ2-7|-
TGCGCCAGCAGCGCCGGGGACATCTCCTACGAGCAGTACTTC
CASSAGDISYEQYF
>12|-|TRBV3-1|TRBJ2-7|many
TGTGCCAGCAGCCACCAGGGCTACGAGCAGTACTTC
CASSHQGYEQYF
>15|TRBD1|TRBV5-6|TRBJ2-2|once
TGTGCCAGCAGCGAAAGGACAGGGAACACCGGGGAGCTGTTTTTT
CASSERTGNTGELFF
>14|-|TRBV12-3/TRBV12-4|TRBJ1-6|-
TGTGCCAGCAGCACGGGACGTAATAATTCACCCCTCCACTTT
CASSTGRNNSPLHF
>16|-|TRBV15|TRBJ1-3|-
TGTGCCACCAGCCCGAAGGAGACATCCTCTGGAAACACCATATATTTT
CATSPKETSSGNTIYF
>13|-|TRBV3-1|TRBJ1-1|-
TGTGCCAGCGGGGGGGCGCGGGGCACTGAAGCTTTCTTT
CASGGARGTEAFF
>14|TRBD1|TRBV5-1|TRBJ2-7|many
TGCGCCAGCAGCCCGACGGGACAGGCCTACGAGCAGTACTTC
CASSPTGQAYEQYF
>15|-|TRBV4-1|TRBJ1-1|-
TGCGCCAGCAGCCAAGACCCCTTAGTGGGATCTGAAGCTTTCTTT
CASSQDPLVGSEAFF
>17|-|TRBV6-1|TRBJ2-1|many
TGTGCCAGCAGTCCCTATCGCACAAATTCGCTATACAATGAGCAGTTCTTC
CASSPYRTNSLYNEQFF
>15|TRBD2|TRBV5-1|TRBJ2-7|many
TGCGCCAGCAGCTCGCCTGGGGGACTAGTCGGTGGCAAGTACTTC
CASSSPGGLVGGKYF
>15|TRBD1|TRBV6-1|TRBJ1-1|-
TGTGCCTGTGCTAGGGTTGTGTCGACAGGGGCTGAAGCTTTCTTT
CACARVVSTGAEAFF
>15|-|TRBV4-2|TRBJ1-1|many
TGTGCCAGCAGCCAAGATCGGTACGTGAACACTGAAGCTTTCTTT
CASSQDRYVNTEAFF
>14|-|TRBV6-2/TRBV6-3|TRBJ2-1|many
TGTGCCAGCATCAACTCGGGCAGGGCCAATGAGCAGTTCTTC
CASINSGRANEQFF
>15|-|TRBV4-2|TRBJ2-5|many
TGTGCCAGCAGCCAACAGGACAGGGAGGGAGAGACCCAGTACTTC
CASSQQDREGETQYF
>19|-|TRBV5-4|TRBJ2-7|few
TGTGCCAGCAGCTTGGGGACAGGCCCCGGAGATGCGGGAACCTACGAGCAGTACTTC
CASSLGTGPGDAGTYEQYF
>12|-|TRBV18|TRBJ2-5|many
TGTGCCAGCTCACCATCGGAAGAGACCCAGTACTTC
CASSPSEETQYF
>14|-|TRBV11-2|TRBJ2-3|-
TGTGCCAGCAGCTTGGGCTGGAGAACAGATACGCAGTATTTT
CASSLGWRTDTQYF
>12|-|TRBV5-6|TRBJ2-2|-
TGTGCCAGCAGCTACCCCTCCGGGGAGCTGTTTTTT
CASSYPSGELFF
>16|TRBD1|TRBV5-5|TRBJ1-1|few
TGTGCCAGCAGCCTGGGACAGGGATACACGAACACTGAAGCTTTCTTT
CASSLGQGYTNTEAFF
>15|TRBD1|TRBV20-1|TRBJ1-6|few
TGCAGTGCTAGGGACAGGGGTGTGTCTCTTTCACCCCTCCACTTT
CSARDRGVSLSPLHF
>13|TRBD1|TRBV12-3/TRBV12-4|TRBJ1-1|many
TGTGCCAGCAGTTGGGACAGGGACACTGAAGCTTTCTTT
CASSWDRDTEAFF
>17|TRBD1|TRBV7-2|TRBJ1-3|many
TGTGCCAGCAGCTTAGAGACAGGGGTTCTCCCTGGAAACACCATATATTTT
CASSLETGVLPGNTIYF
>13|-|TRBV9|TRBJ2-1|-
TGTGCCAGCAGCGTAGACGTCAGGCTAGAGCAGTTCTTC
CASSVDVRLEQFF
>14|-|TRBV3-1|TRBJ2-4|few
TGTGCCAGCAGCCATGGGCAGGCCAAAAACATTCAGTACTTC
CASSHGQAKNIQYF
>16|TRBD2|TRBV27|TRBJ2-1|-
TGTGCCAGCAGTTTCTTGCCGCGGGAGGAATGGAATGAGCAGTTCTTC
CASSFLPREEWNEQFF
>18|TRBD2|TRBV19|TRBJ2-1|-
TGTGCCAGTAGTATAGTAGGGCTTGCGGCTAGCGGGAAAATTGAGCAGTTCTTC
CASSIVGLAASGKIEQFF
>13|TRBD1|TRBV20-1|TRBJ1-2|few
TGCAGTGCTAAACAGGGGGGTAACTATGGCTACACCTTC
CSAKQGGNYGYTF
>16|-|TRBV12-3/TRBV12-4|TRBJ2-2|-
TGTGCCAGCAGTTTACCCCGGACGGGGAACACCGGGGAGCTGTTTTTT
CASSLPRTGNTGELFF
>18|TRBD1|TRBV16|TRBJ1-5|-
TGTGCCAGCAGCCCCGGGACAGGGGCCGATTATAGCAATCAGCCCCAGCATTTT
CASSPGTGADYSNQPQHF
>18|-|TRBV7-3|TRBJ1-5|-
TGTGCCAGCAGCTTACACCATGGACAGTACTATAGCAATCAGCCCCAGCATTTT
CASSLHHGQYYSNQPQHF
>17|TRBD2|TRBV5-1|TRBJ2-1|-
TGCGCCAGCAGCACGCGACTAGCGGGGAGCTCCTACAATGAGCAGTTCTTC
CASSTRLAGSSYNEQFF
>14|-|TRBV5-4|TRBJ1-1|-
TGTGCCAGCATCCCCGACGGGGTTAACACTGAAGCTTTCTTT
CASIPDGVNTEAFF
>16|TRBD1|TRBV4-1|TRBJ1-4|few
TGCGCCAGCAGCCAGGCAGCCGGGACAGGAGCTGAAAAACTGTTTTTT
CASSQAAGTGAEKLFF
>14|-|TRBV12-3/TRBV12-4|TRBJ1-2|-
TGTGCCAGCAGTTTAAGGTCCGGGGGAGCCGGCTACACCTTC
CASSLRSGGAGYTF
>16|TRBD1|TRBV11-2|TRBJ2-1|-
TGTGCCAGCAGCTTAGGCACAGGGGGCCCCTACAATGAGCAGTTCTTC
CASSLGTGGPYNEQFF
>15|TRBD1|TRBV11-2|TRBJ2-2|many
TGTGCCAGCAGGCGACCGGGACAGGGGACCGGGGAGCTGTTTTTT
CASRRPGQGTGELFF
>15|TRBD2|TRBV5-1|TRBJ2-1|-
TGCGCCAGCAGCCCAGGGACTAGCGCGTACAATGAGCAGTTCTTC
CASSPGTSAYNEQFF
>14|-|TRBV5-1|TRBJ2-2|-
TGCGCCAGCAGCTTGTCAGTTGACACCGGGGAGCTGTTTTTT
CASSLSVDTGELFF
>12|-|TRBV29-1|TRBJ1-2|few
TGCAGCGGAGGTGACAGCAACTATGGCTACACCTTC
CSGGDSNYGYTF
>16|-|TRBV7-2|TRBJ2-5|few
TGTGCCAGCAGCCCCCCTGGGAGGGGGACGGGGGAGACCCAGTACTTC
CASSPPGRGTGETQYF
>17|-|TRBV6-1|TRBJ1-5|few
TGTGCCAGCACCTCTAGGGGCTTGGGCAGGGCAGGGCAGCCCCAGCATTTT
CASTSRGLGRAGQPQHF
>13|-|TRBV2|TRBJ1-2|many
TGTGCCAGCAGTGTTTCGGCTGACCCTCCCGGGGCCTTC
CASSVSADPPGAF
>14|-|TRBV24-1|TRBJ2-1|-
TGTGCCACCAGTGATTACAGGACCCGGGATGAGCAGTTCTTC
CATSDYRTRDEQFF